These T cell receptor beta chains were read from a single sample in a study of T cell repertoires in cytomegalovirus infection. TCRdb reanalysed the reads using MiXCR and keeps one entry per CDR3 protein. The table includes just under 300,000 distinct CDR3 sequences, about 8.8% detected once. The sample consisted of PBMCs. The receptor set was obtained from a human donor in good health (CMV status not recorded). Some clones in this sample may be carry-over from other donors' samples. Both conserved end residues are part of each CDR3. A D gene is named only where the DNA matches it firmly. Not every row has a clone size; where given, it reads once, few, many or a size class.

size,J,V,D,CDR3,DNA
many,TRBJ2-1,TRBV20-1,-,CSARGRILAEFF,TGCAGTGCTAGAGGTCGGATCCTGGCGGAGTTCTTC
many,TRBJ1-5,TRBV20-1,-,CSAHGPVSNQPQHF,TGCAGTGCTCATGGACCCGTGAGCAATCAGCCCCAGCATTTT
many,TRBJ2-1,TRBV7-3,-,CASSLTRDYNEQFF,TGTGCCAGCAGTCTTACTAGAGACTACAATGAGCAGTTCTTC
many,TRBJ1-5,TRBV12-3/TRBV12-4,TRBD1,CASSGQGRQPQHF,TGTGCCAGCAGCGGACAGGGAAGACAGCCCCAGCATTTT
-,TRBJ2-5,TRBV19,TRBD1,CARVCYRGETQYF,TGTGCCAGGGTTTGCTACAGGGGCGAGACCCAGTACTTC
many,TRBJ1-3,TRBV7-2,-,CASSSPGTRSGNTIYF,TGTGCCAGCAGCAGTCCCGGGACAAGGTCTGGAAACACCATATATTTT
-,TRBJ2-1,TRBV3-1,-,CASIGSNEQFF,TGTGCCAGCATCGGTAGCAATGAGCAGTTCTTC
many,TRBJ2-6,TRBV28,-,CASSLAGANVLTF,TGTGCCAGCAGTTTAGCCGGGGCCAACGTCCTGACTTTC
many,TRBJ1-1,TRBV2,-,CASSESNTEAFF,TGTGCCAGCAGTGAATCGAACACTGAAGCTTTCTTT
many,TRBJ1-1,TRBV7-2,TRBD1,CASSSTGVLNTEAFF,TGTGCCAGCAGCTCGACAGGGGTTCTGAACACTGAAGCTTTCTTT
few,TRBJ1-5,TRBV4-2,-,CASSQGTANQPQHF,TGTGCCAGCAGCCAAGGGACTGCCAATCAGCCCCAGCATTTT
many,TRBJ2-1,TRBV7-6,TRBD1,CASSLRQGVSNEQFF,TGTGCCAGCAGCCTTAGGCAGGGGGTGTCCAATGAGCAGTTCTTC
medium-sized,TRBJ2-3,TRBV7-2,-,CASSSSGSGASTDTQYF,TGTGCCAGCAGCTCCTCCGGAAGCGGAGCCAGCACAGATACGCAGTATTTT
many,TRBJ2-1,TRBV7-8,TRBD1,CASNPGQGAYNEQFF,TGTGCCAGCAACCCGGGACAGGGAGCGTACAATGAGCAGTTCTTC
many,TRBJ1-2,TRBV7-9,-,CASSPKQADSSTF,TGTGCCAGCAGCCCTAAGCAGGCAGATTCTTCCACCTTC
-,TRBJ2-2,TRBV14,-,CASSQDSRVGTGELFF,TGTGCCAGCAGCCAAGACTCCAGGGTCGGCACCGGGGAGCTGTTTTTT
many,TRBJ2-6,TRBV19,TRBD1,CASTPKGQGEAGANVLTF,TGTGCCAGTACCCCAAAGGGACAGGGGGAAGCTGGGGCCAACGTCCTGACTTTC
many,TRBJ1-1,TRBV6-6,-,CASSFVPGPLNTEAFF,TGTGCCAGCAGTTTTGTCCCGGGACCCTTGAACACTGAAGCTTTCTTT
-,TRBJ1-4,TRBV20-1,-,CSAKDQRDSGVEKLFF,TGCAGTGCTAAGGACCAACGCGACTCTGGGGTTGAAAAACTGTTTTTT
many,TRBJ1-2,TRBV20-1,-,CSATYQRGYGYTF,TGCAGTGCCACCTACCAACGGGGTTATGGCTACACCTTC
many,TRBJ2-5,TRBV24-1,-,CATSARQGPAETQYF,TGTGCCACCAGTGCTCGCCAGGGCCCTGCTGAGACCCAGTACTTC
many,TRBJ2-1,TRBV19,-,CASSISQGWNEQFF,TGTGCCAGTAGTATCTCCCAGGGATGGAATGAGCAGTTCTTC
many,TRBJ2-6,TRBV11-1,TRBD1,CASSLVMGQIDSGANVLTF,TGTGCCAGCAGCTTAGTGATGGGACAGATCGACTCTGGGGCCAACGTCCTGACTTTC
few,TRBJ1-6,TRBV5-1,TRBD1,CASSGDSTGGISPLHF,TGCGCCAGCAGTGGGGATAGCACAGGGGGTATTTCACCCCTCCACTTT
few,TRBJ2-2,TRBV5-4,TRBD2,CASSPGGSGPAITGELFF,TGTGCCAGCAGCCCCGGGGGGAGCGGGCCGGCGATCACCGGGGAGCTGTTTTTT
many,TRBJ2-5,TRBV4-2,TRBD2,CASSQARLAGQETQYF,TGTGCCAGCAGCCAAGCAAGACTAGCGGGCCAAGAGACCCAGTACTTC
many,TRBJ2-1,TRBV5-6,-,CASSFFDEQFF,TGTGCCAGCAGCTTTTTCGATGAGCAGTTCTTC
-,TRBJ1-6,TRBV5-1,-,CASRTLERSPLHF,TGCGCCAGCAGAACACTCGAGCGGTCACCCCTCCACTTT